The 5 T cell receptor beta chains in this list originate from one sample, sequenced in a study of CD8 T cells in ankylosing spondylitis. Via MiXCR, TCRdb re-called the 5' RACE reads, giving one row per CDR3 protein. Of approximately 100,000 distinct CDR3 sequences in the sample, about 8.5% were seen once. Sequenced material: blood, either unsorted or a sorted T cell fraction (not recorded which). These receptors were collected from a male donor with ankylosing spondylitis or in good health (not recorded which).

Many counts were recorded for this clonotype. V gene TRBV7-3 combines with J gene TRBJ2-2; D unclear. Germline V gene sequence: CDR1 SGHTA, CDR2 FQGTGA. Trimming took 1 base from V and 1 from J, leaving 10 bases between them. This CDR3 spans 16 amino acids. CDR3 nucleotides: TGTGCCAGCAGCTTAAATGCAGGACGGAACACCGGGGAGCTGTTTTTT. It encodes CASSLNAGRNTGELFF.

The rearrangement uses TRBV20-1 and TRBJ2-3; 7 nucleotides line up with TRBD1. Germline V CDR1 and CDR2: DFQATT, SNEGSKA (reference sequence). The CDR3 totals 15 residues. Trimming cost V 2 bases and J 4 bases; bases outside gene matches: 9. CDR3: CSARSPDRAPDTQYF. CDR3 sequence (DNA): TGCAGTGCTAGAAGCCCCGACAGGGCCCCAGATACGCAGTATTTT.

In its sample, this clonotype was seen many times. J is TRBJ1-2 and V is TRBV7-2; 12 nucleotides align to TRBD1. Germline assignment: CDR1 SGHTA and CDR2 FQGNSA. The CDR3 is 15 residues long. V dropped 5 bases and J dropped 3; count of bases not matched to a gene: 4. The CDR3 nucleotides are TGTGCCAGCAGCGCAGGGACAGGGGGCGACTATGGCTACACCTTC. It specifies CASSAGTGGDYGYTF. The whole variable domain, remainder taken from reference TRBV7-2 and TRBJ1-2, is GAGVSQSPSNKVTEKGKDVELRCDPISGHTALYWYRQSLGQGLEFLIYFQGNSAPDKSGLPSDRFSAERTGGSVSTLTIQRTQQEDSAVYLCASSAGTGGDYGYTFGSGTRLTVV.

The genes are TRBV7-2 and TRBJ2-2; 9 bases map to TRBD1. The ends lost 5 bases at V and 6 bases at J; junction bases unmatched: 4. Looked up from germline, CDR1 is SGHTA and CDR2 is FQGNSA. CDR3 length: 14 residues. The CDR3 DNA reads TGTACCAGCAGCGGACAGGGGCGGTCCGGGGAGCTGTTTTTT. This encodes CTSSGQGRSGELFF.

The sample holds many counts of this clonotype. The DNA of the CDR3 is TGTGCCAGCAGCGGCAGACTAGGCTGGGGTGAGCAGTTCTTC. Translated: CASSGRLGWGEQFF. The chain combines TRBV7-9 with TRBJ2-1; D possibly corresponds to TRBD2 (6 bases). Germline-derived CDR1 and CDR2 are SEHNR and FQNEAQ (reference sequence). V lost 5 bases, J lost 9 bases, and 17 bases lay in between. The CDR3 sequence is 14 residues long.